This TCR beta chain was found in a study of T cells in Graves' hyperthyroidism and ophthalmopathy. This clonotype was found many times. Its antigen remains unidentified. General study results and limits: Blood samples included most of the expanded thyroid clonotypes exceeding 0.001. Progression to ophthalmopathy was predicted a median of about six months early.

This CDR3 is 16 amino acids long. Looked up from germline, CDR1 is DFQATT and CDR2 is SNEGSKA (reference sequence). V shed 5 bases, J shed 2 bases, and the junction held 7 bases outside the gene matches. RNA transcripts were the template for amplifying TCR beta CDR3 regions. Initially, a first-round RT-PCR of the TCR CDR3 employed the HTBI primer set. TCRdb reprocessed the multiplex PCR reads with MiXCR, giving one entry per CDR3 protein. The sample has 660,000 or so distinct CDR3 sequences; about 45% are singletons. The chain has TRBV20-1 and TRBJ2-2; 11 positions agree with TRBD2. The sequence derives from an adult man with Graves' disease, either hyperthyroidism or ophthalmopathy (not recorded which). The sample comprised peripheral blood or thyroid tissue (not recorded which). The CDR3 reads CSAGSGTSGNTGELFF. The CDR3 region has the DNA TGCAGTGCTGGATCCGGGACTAGCGGCAACACCGGGGAGCTGTTTTTT.